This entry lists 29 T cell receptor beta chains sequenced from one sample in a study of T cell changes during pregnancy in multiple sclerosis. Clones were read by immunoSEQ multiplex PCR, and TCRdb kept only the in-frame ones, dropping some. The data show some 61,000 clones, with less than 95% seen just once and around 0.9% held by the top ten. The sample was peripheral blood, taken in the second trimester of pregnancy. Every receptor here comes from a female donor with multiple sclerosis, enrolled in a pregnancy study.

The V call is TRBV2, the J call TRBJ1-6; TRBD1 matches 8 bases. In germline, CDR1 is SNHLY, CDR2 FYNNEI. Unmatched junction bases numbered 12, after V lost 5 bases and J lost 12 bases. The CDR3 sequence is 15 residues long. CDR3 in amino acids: CASSYKGQGGEPLHF. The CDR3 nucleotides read TGTGCCAGCAGTTATAAAGGACAGGGAGGAGAACCCCTCCACTTT.

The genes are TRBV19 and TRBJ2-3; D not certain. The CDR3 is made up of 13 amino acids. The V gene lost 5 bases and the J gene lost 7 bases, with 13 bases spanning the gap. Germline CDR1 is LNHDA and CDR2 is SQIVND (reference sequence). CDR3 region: CASSPESQHTQYF. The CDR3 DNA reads TGTGCCAGTAGTCCCGAGTCCCAACATACGCAGTATTTT.

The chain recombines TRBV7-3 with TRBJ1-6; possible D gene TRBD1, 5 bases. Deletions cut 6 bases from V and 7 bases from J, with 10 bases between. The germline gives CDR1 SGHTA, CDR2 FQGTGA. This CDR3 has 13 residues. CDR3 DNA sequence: TGTGCCAGCAGTCAATCAGGGAATTCACCCCTCCACTTT. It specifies CASSQSGNSPLHF. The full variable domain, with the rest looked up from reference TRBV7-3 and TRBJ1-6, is GAGVSQTPSNKVTEKGKYVELRCDPISGHTALYWYRQSLGQGPEFLIYFQGTGAADDSGLPNDRFFAVRPEGSVSTLKIQRTERGDSAVYLCASSQSGNSPLHFGNGTRLTVT.

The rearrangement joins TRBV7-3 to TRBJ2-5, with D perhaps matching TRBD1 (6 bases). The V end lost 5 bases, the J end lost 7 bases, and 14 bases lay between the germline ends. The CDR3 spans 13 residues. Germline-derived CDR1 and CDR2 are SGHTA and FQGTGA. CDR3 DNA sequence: TGTGCCAGCAGCCCGACAGGTTCAGCGACCCAGTACTTC. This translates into CASSPTGSATQYF.

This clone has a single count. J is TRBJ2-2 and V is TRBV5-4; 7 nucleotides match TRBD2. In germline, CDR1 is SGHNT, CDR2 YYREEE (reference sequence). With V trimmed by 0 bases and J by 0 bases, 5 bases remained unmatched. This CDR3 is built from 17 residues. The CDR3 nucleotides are TGTGCCAGCAGCTTGGCGTCGGGGGGTTCGAACACCGGGGAGCTGTTTTTT. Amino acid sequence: CASSLASGGSNTGELFF.

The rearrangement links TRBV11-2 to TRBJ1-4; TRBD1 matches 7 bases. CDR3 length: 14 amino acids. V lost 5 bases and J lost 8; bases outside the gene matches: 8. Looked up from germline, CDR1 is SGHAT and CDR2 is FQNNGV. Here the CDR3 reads CASSPGQSGEKLFF. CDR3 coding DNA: TGTGCCAGCAGCCCGGGACAGTCGGGAGAAAAACTGTTTTTT.

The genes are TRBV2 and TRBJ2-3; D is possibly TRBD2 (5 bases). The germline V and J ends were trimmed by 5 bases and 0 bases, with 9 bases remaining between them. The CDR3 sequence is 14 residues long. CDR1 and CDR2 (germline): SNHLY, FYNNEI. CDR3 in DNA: TGTGCCAGCAGTATACTAGGGAGCACAGATACGCAGTATTTT. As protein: CASSILGSTDTQYF.

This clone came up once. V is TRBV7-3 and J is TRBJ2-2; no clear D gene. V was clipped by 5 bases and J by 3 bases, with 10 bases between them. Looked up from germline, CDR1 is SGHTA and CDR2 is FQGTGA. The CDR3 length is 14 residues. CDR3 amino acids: CASSRSADTGELFF. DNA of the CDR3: TGTGCCAGCAGCCGTTCGGCGGACACCGGGGAGCTGTTTTTT.

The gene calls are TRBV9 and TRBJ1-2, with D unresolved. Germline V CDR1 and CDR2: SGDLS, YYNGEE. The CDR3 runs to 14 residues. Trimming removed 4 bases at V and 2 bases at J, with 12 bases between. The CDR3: CASSPAVLNYGYTF. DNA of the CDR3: TGTGCCAGCAGCCCTGCGGTCCTCAACTATGGCTACACCTTC. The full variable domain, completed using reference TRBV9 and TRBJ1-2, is DSGVTQTPKHLITATGQRVTLRCSPRSGDLSVYWYQQSLDQGLQFLIQYYNGEERAKGNILERFSAQQFPDLHSELNLSSLELGDSALYFCASSPAVLNYGYTFGSGTRLTVV.

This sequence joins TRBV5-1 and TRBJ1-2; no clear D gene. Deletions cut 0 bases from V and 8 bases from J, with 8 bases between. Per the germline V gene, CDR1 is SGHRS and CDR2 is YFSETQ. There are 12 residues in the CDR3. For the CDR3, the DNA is TGCGCCAGCAGCTTGGGCGAGAGGGGCTACACCTTC. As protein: CASSLGERGYTF.

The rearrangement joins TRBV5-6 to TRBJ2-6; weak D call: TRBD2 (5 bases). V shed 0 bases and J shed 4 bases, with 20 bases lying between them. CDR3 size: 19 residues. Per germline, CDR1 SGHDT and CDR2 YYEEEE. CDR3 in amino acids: CASSLAIGVASYGANVLTF. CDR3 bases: TGTGCCAGCAGCTTGGCGATCGGTGTGGCTAGCTACGGGGCCAACGTCCTGACTTTC.

The CDR3: CASSPDRGHEQYF. CDR3 DNA sequence: TGTGCCAGCAGCCCGGACAGGGGGCACGAGCAGTACTTC. This chain connects TRBV5-5 to TRBJ2-7, with 11 bases aligning to TRBD1. V lost 4 bases to trimming and J lost 5 bases; unmatched junction nucleotides: 2. Germline CDR1 is SGHKS and CDR2 is YYEKEE (reference sequence). CDR3 length equals 13 residues. Using reference TRBV5-5 and TRBJ2-7 for the parts outside the CDR3, the full variable domain is DAGVTQSPTHLIKTRGQQVTLRCSPISGHKSVSWYQQVLGQGPQFIFQYYEKEERGRGNFPDRFSARQFPNYSSELNVNALLLGDSALYLCASSPDRGHEQYFGPGTRLTVT.

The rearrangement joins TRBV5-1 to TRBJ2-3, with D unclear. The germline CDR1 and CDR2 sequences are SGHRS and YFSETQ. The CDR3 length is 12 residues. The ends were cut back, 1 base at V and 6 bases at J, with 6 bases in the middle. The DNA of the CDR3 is TGCGCCAGCAGCTTGACGGTCGATACGCAGTATTTT. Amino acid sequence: CASSLTVDTQYF.

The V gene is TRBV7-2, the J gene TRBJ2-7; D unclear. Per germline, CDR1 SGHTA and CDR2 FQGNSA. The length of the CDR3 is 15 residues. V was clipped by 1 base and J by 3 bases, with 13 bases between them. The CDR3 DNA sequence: TGTGCCAGCAGCTTAGAGTCAGAAAGAAACTACGAGCAGTACTTC. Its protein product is CASSLESERNYEQYF.

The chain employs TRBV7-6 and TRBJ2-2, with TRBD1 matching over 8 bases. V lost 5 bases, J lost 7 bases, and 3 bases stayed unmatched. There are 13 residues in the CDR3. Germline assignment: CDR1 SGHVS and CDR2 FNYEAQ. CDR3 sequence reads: CASSHGQGGELFF. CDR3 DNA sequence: TGTGCCAGCAGCCATGGACAGGGCGGGGAGCTGTTTTTT.

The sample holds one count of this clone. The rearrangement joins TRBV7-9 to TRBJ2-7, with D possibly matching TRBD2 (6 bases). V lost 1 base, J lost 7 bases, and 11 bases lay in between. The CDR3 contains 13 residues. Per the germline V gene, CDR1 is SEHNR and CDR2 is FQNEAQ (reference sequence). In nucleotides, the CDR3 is TGTGCCAGCAGCTTAGGGGGGGTAGGGGAGCAGTACTTC. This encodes CASSLGGVGEQYF.

CDR3 in DNA: TGTGCCAGCAGCTTGGGACAGAAGAATTCACCCCTCCACTTT. This gives the protein CASSLGQKNSPLHF. The chain employs TRBV5-6 and TRBJ1-6; tentative D call: TRBD1 (5 bases). The CDR3 is 14 residues long. Trimming removed 0 bases from V and 7 bases from J, with 8 bases in between. Germline-derived CDR1 and CDR2 are SGHDT and YYEEEE.

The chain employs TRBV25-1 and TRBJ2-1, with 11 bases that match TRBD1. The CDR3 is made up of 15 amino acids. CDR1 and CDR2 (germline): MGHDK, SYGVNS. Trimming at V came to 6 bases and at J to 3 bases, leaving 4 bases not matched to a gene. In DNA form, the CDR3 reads TGTGCCAGCAGGGGGGACAGGGGGAACTACAATGAGCAGTTCTTC. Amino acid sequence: CASRGDRGNYNEQFF.

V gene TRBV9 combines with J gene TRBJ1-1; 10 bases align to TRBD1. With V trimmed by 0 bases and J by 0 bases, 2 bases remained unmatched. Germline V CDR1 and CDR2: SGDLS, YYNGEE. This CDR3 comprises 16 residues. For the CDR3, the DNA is TGTGCCAGCAGCGTAGGGACAGGGGGGATGAACACTGAAGCTTTCTTT. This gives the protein CASSVGTGGMNTEAFF.

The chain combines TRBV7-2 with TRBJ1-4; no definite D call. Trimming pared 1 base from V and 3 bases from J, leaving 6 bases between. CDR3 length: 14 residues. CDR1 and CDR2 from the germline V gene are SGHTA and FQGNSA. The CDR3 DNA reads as TGTGCCAGCAGCTTAGAACAGTCTAATGAAAAACTGTTTTTT. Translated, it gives CASSLEQSNEKLFF.

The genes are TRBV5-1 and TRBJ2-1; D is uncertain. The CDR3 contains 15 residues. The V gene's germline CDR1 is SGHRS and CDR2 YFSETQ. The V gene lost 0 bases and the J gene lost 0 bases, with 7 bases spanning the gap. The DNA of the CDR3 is TGCGCCAGCAGCTTGGAGCTAACCTCCTACAATGAGCAGTTCTTC. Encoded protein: CASSLELTSYNEQFF.

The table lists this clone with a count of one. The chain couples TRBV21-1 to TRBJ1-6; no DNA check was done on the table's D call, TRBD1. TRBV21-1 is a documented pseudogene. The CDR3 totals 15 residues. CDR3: CASTQTGTGGSPLHF. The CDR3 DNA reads TGTGCCAGCACCCAGACCGGGACAGGGGGCTCACCCCTCCACTTT.

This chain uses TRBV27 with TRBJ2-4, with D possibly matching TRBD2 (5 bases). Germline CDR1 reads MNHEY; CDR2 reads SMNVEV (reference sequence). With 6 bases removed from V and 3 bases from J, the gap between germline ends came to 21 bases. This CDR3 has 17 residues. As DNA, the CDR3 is TGTGCCAGCAGCCCGGGCGTCAAGGACTTGTACAAAAACATTCAGTACTTC. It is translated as CASSPGVKDLYKNIQYF.

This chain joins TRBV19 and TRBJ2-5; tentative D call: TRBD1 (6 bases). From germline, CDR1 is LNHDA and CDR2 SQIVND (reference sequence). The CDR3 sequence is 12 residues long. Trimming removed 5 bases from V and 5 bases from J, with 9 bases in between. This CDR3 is CASSPDRETQYF. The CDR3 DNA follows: TGTGCCAGTAGTCCCGACAGGGAGACCCAGTACTTC.

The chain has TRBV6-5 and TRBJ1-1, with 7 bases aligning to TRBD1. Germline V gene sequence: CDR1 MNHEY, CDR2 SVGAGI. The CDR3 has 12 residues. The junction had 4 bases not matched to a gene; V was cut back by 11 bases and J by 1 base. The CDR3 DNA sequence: TGTGCCGCCCGACAGGGGAACACTGAAGCTTTCTTT. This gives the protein CAARQGNTEAFF.

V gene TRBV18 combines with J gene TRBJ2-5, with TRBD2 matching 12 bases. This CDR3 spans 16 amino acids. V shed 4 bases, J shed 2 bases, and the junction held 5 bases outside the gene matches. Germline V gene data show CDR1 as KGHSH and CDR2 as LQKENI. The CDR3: CASSLGLAGPQETQYF. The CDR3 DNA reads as TGTGCCAGCTCACTCGGACTAGCGGGGCCGCAAGAGACCCAGTACTTC.

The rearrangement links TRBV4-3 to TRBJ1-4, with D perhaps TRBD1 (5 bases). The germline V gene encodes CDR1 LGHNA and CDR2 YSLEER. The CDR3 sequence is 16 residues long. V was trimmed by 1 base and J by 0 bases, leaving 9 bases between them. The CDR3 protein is CASSQGWGATNEKLFF. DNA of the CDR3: TGCGCCAGCAGCCAAGGTTGGGGGGCAACTAATGAAAAACTGTTTTTT.

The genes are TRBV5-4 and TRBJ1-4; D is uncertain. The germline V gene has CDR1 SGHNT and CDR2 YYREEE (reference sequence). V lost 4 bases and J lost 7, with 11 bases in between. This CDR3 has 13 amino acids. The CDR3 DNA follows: TGTGCCAGCAGCCCTGACGGGGTTGAAAAACTGTTTTTT. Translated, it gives CASSPDGVEKLFF.

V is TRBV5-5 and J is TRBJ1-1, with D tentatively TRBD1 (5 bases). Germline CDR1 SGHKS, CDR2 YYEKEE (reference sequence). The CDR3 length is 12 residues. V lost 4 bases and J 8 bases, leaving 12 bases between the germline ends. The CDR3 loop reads CASSGAGGEAFF. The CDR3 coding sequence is TGTGCCAGCAGCGGGGCCGGCGGCGAAGCTTTCTTT.